These 19 T cell receptor beta chains were sequenced from one sample in a study of neoadjuvant anti-PD-1 for oral cavity cancer. Stated time point: after neoadjuvant nivolumab, at surgical resection. Produced via immunoSEQ multiplex PCR; TCRdb's table is partial and in-frame only. Among 55,000 to 80,000 clones, about nine tenths were seen once, and the ten largest hold 2.5% to 3%. Source: PBMCs, taken after nivolumab (anti-PD-1) treatment. The origin of the receptors is a person between 35 and 79 years old with oral cavity squamous cell carcinoma.

This clone was seen just once. The rearrangement links TRBV19 to TRBJ2-3, with a weak D call TRBD2 (7 bases). V was cut by 4 bases and J by 8 bases, with 22 bases left in between. This CDR3 region has 16 residues. Germline V gives CDR1 LNHDA, CDR2 SQIVND (reference sequence). CDR3: CASSSPGSRGGTTQYF. The CDR3 DNA reads as TGTGCCAGTAGTAGTCCCGGTAGTCGCGGGGGCACTACGCAGTATTTT.

The chain carries TRBV11-2 and TRBJ1-5, with D possibly being TRBD1 (6 bases). V shed 4 bases and J shed 7 bases, with 17 bases lying between them. The CDR3 is 15 amino acids. Germline V gene data show CDR1 as SGHAT and CDR2 as FQNNGV. CDR3 DNA: TGTGCCAGCAGCTGGGGGCGGGGTAGCGGGCAGCCCCAGCATTTT. Its translation is CASSWGRGSGQPQHF.

The V and J genes are TRBV7-6 and TRBJ2-7; 7 nucleotides match TRBD1. Germline V CDR1 and CDR2: SGHVS, FNYEAQ. V gave up 5 bases and J gave up 6 bases; unmatched junction bases: 7. The CDR3 runs 13 residues. Written as DNA, the CDR3 is TGTGCCAGCAGCAGTTACAGGGGACCCGAGCAGTACTTC. Its translation is CASSSYRGPEQYF.

The chain recombines TRBV11-3 with TRBJ2-4; perhaps TRBD1 as D (5 bases). Germline assignment: CDR1 SGHNT and CDR2 YENEEA. V lost 4 bases, J lost 13 bases, and 14 bases lay in between. The CDR3 is 12 residues long. The CDR3 protein is CASSSRLPGQYF. The CDR3 coding sequence is TGTGCCAGCAGCTCAAGACTGCCAGGGCAGTACTTC.

The chain is built from TRBV7-9 and TRBJ2-3; 8 nucleotides agree with TRBD2. V lost 5 bases and J lost 5; bases outside the gene matches: 6. The CDR3 length is 14 residues. The germline gives CDR1 SEHNR, CDR2 FQNEAQ (reference sequence). CDR3 nucleotide sequence: TGTGCCAGCAGCCACAGCGGGGGCTTAGATACGCAGTATTTT. Translating gives CASSHSGGLDTQYF.

This sequence joins TRBV29-1 and TRBJ2-2; 12 nucleotides match TRBD1. CDR1 SQVTM and CDR2 ANQGSEA come from the germline V gene. The junction had 6 bases not matched to a gene; V was cut back by 4 bases and J by 6 bases. The CDR3 spans 15 residues. CDR3 in DNA: TGCAGCGTTGTTTGGGGACAGGGGGCTTCCGGGGAGCTGTTTTTT. Translated, it gives CSVVWGQGASGELFF.

The chain links TRBV11-2 to TRBJ1-1; weak D call: TRBD1 (6 bases). CDR3 length: 15 amino acids. V gave up 6 bases and J gave up 3 bases, with 17 bases separating them. The V gene's germline CDR1 is SGHAT and CDR2 FQNNGV. The CDR3 nucleotides are TGTGCCAGCAGATCCTCACGGGACATTTACACTGAAGCTTTCTTT. It specifies CASRSSRDIYTEAFF.

This clone has only one observation. The rearrangement joins TRBV5-1 to TRBJ1-1; D is unclear. Germline CDR1 SGHRS, CDR2 YFSETQ. V was trimmed by 0 bases and J by 1 base, leaving 7 bases between them. The CDR3 has 14 amino acids. The CDR3 DNA sequence: TGCGCCAGCAGCTTGGATGCTGCGAACACTGAAGCTTTCTTT. Translation: CASSLDAANTEAFF.

The chain carries TRBV6-5 and TRBJ1-2; 9 positions match TRBD1. V gave up 6 bases and J gave up 0 bases; unmatched junction bases: 5. Looked up from germline, CDR1 is MNHEY and CDR2 is SVGAGI. This CDR3 is built from 15 residues. The CDR3 DNA reads TGTGCCAGCAGCCCTGGGACAGGGTCTAACTATGGCTACACCTTC. This gives the protein CASSPGTGSNYGYTF.

This chain uses TRBV7-9 with TRBJ1-2, with a weak D call TRBD1 (6 bases). CDR3 length: 15 amino acids. V lost 0 bases and J lost 7, with 15 bases in between. Germline V gene lookup returns CDR1 SEHNR and CDR2 FQNEAQ (reference sequence). The CDR3 is CASSLAYGTSAGYTF. For the CDR3, the DNA is TGTGCCAGCAGCTTAGCGTACGGGACATCCGCTGGCTACACCTTC.

This rearrangement joins TRBV11-3 to TRBJ2-2; the D gene is possibly TRBD2 (6 bases). Looked up from germline, CDR1 is SGHNT and CDR2 is YENEEA. CDR3 length: 15 amino acids. V lost 3 bases, J lost 1 base, and 9 bases lay in between. This CDR3 reads CASSFGGGNTGELFF. DNA of the CDR3: TGTGCCAGCAGCTTTGGGGGAGGGAACACCGGGGAGCTGTTTTTT. The full variable domain, rest sourced from reference TRBV11-3 and TRBJ2-2, is EAGVVQSPRYKIIEKKQPVAFWCNPISGHNTLYWYLQNLGQGPELLIRYENEEAVDDSQLPKDRFSAERLKGVDSTLKIQPAELGDSAVYLCASSFGGGNTGELFFGEGSRLTVL.

The V call is TRBV27, the J call TRBJ2-3, with D perhaps matching TRBD1 (6 bases). The CDR3 length is 14 residues. Trimming cost V 3 bases and J 10 bases, with 17 bases left between them. The germline V gene has CDR1 MNHEY and CDR2 SMNVEV (reference sequence). CDR3 protein: CASSFKADSQAQYF. CDR3 DNA sequence: TGTGCCAGCAGTTTTAAGGCGGACAGTCAAGCGCAGTATTTT.

The CDR3 DNA reads as TGTGCCAGTAGATTGATAGGAGGGGACAATGAGCAGTTCTTC. This codes for CASRLIGGDNEQFF. The chain carries TRBV19 and TRBJ2-1; D is possibly TRBD2 (6 bases). This CDR3 spans 14 amino acids. Deletions cut 6 bases from V and 5 bases from J, with 14 bases between. Germline V gene lookup returns CDR1 LNHDA and CDR2 SQIVND (reference sequence). The variable domain in full, with the rest retrieved from reference TRBV19 and TRBJ2-1, is DGGITQSPKYLFRKEGQNVTLSCEQNLNHDAMYWYRQDPGQGLRLIYYSQIVNDFQKGDIAEGYSVSREKKESFPLTVTSAQKNPTAFYLCASRLIGGDNEQFFGPGTRLTVL.

The chain has TRBV5-1 and TRBJ2-3; tentative D call: TRBD1 (5 bases). The V end lost 1 base, the J end lost 0 bases, and 12 bases lay between the germline ends. The length of the CDR3 is 16 residues. Germline CDR1 reads SGHRS; CDR2 reads YFSETQ. The CDR3 here is CASSLIRVASTDTQYF. Here the CDR3 DNA reads TGCGCCAGCAGCTTGATCAGGGTTGCTAGCACAGATACGCAGTATTTT.

The V gene is TRBV4-2, the J gene TRBJ1-1; TRBD1 might be the D (5 bases). The germline V gene has CDR1 LGHNA and CDR2 YNFKEQ. The length of the CDR3 is 13 residues. Between the trimmed V and J ends, which lost 2 bases and 7 bases, there was a span of 11 bases. The CDR3 coding sequence is TGTGCCAGCAGCCAAAGCCGGGACTTTGAAGCTTTCTTT. Its protein is CASSQSRDFEAFF.

The chain couples TRBV11-2 to TRBJ1-1; 9 bases agree with TRBD1. V trimming: 5 bases; J trimming: 10 bases; junction bases outside the gene matches: 17. Germline assignment: CDR1 SGHAT and CDR2 FQNNGV. This CDR3 has 16 residues. The CDR3 DNA follows: TGTGCCAGCAGCGCCTACAGGGGGCGCGATGTGTTCGGAGCTTTCTTT. It codes for CASSAYRGRDVFGAFF.

The rearrangement joins TRBV15 to TRBJ1-2, with 8 bases lining up with TRBD1. The CDR3 length is 17 residues. After removal of 5 bases from V and 3 bases from J, the junction contained 14 bases not matched to a gene. Germline loops: CDR1 LNHNV, CDR2 YYDKDF (reference sequence). The CDR3 loop is CATSAKQGAGDHYGYTF. For the CDR3, the DNA is TGTGCCACCAGCGCGAAGCAGGGGGCGGGTGATCACTATGGCTACACCTTC.

This clone appeared a few times. The rearrangement links TRBV29-1 to TRBJ2-3; either TRBD1 or TRBD2 may supply D (5 bases each). Germline loops: CDR1 SQVTM, CDR2 ANQGSEA. V was shortened by 4 bases and J by 0 bases, with 14 bases between the two germline ends. The CDR3 runs 15 residues. The CDR3 DNA reads TGCAGCGTTGCTCGTGGGGGAACTAGCACAGATACGCAGTATTTT. Residues: CSVARGGTSTDTQYF.

V is TRBV10-3 and J is TRBJ1-1; 12 bases map to TRBD1. The CDR3 length is 14 residues. Germline CDR1 is ENHRY and CDR2 is SYGVKD. V shed 5 bases and J 6 bases; nucleotides not matched to a gene: 4. CDR3: CAISLGQGAPEAFF. DNA of the CDR3: TGTGCCATCAGTCTGGGACAGGGGGCGCCTGAAGCTTTCTTT.